The 16 T cell receptor beta chains below all came from one sample that was sequenced in a study of radiotherapy plus CTLA-4 blockade in lung cancer. Sequenced by immunoSEQ multiplex PCR; TCRdb stores in-frame clones only, minus some. Seen here are 70,000 to 95,000 clones, approximately 86% observed once, and the top ten hold around 17%. Sequencing was performed on peripheral blood, taken from a patient treated with radiotherapy plus ipilimumab. The receptors derive from a human donor with non-small cell lung cancer that progressed on radiotherapy plus ipilimumab.

The chain links TRBV2 to TRBJ2-5; D is uncertain. V was clipped by 7 bases and J by 2 bases, with 11 bases between them. The length of the CDR3 is 13 residues. Germline CDR1 is SNHLY and CDR2 is FYNNEI. The CDR3 DNA reads TGTGCCAGCATCGGGCGGCGGCAAGAGACCCAGTACTTC. Translation gives CASIGRRQETQYF. Full variable domain (outside the CDR3, taken from reference TRBV2 and TRBJ2-5): EPEVTQTPSHQVTQMGQEVILRCVPISNHLYFYWYRQILGQKVEFLVSFYNNEISEKSEIFDDQFSVERPDGSNFTLKIRSTKLEDSAMYFCASIGRRQETQYFGPGTRLLVL.

The chain employs TRBV6-6 and TRBJ2-7, with 9 bases identical to TRBD1. This CDR3 has 16 amino acids. Unmatched junction bases numbered 6, after V lost 0 bases and J lost 3 bases. Germline CDR1 is MNHNY and CDR2 is SVGAGI (reference sequence). The CDR3 protein is CASSYSAGQGVYEQYF. The CDR3 DNA reads as TGTGCCAGCAGTTACTCCGCGGGACAGGGAGTCTACGAGCAGTACTTC.

The chain links TRBV7-8 to TRBJ2-1; 8 nucleotides match TRBD1. This CDR3 has 14 residues. Looked up from germline, CDR1 is SGHVS and CDR2 is FQNEAQ. J lost 10 bases, V lost 3 bases, and 8 bases had no gene match. The CDR3 is CASSFYAGGREQFF. The CDR3 DNA follows: TGTGCCAGCAGCTTCTATGCAGGGGGCCGGGAGCAGTTCTTC.

The rearrangement joins TRBV4-3 to TRBJ2-3; no firm D call. The germline CDR1 and CDR2 sequences are LGHNA and YSLEER. V was trimmed by 0 bases and J by 2 bases, leaving 12 bases between them. This CDR3 is 16 amino acids long. CDR3: CASSQDYAFSTDTQYF. CDR3 nucleotide sequence: TGCGCCAGCAGCCAAGATTATGCATTTTCCACAGATACGCAGTATTTT.

The CDR3 coding sequence is TGTGCCAGTAGTATGGGATGGACAGTCGCCCCTAATTCACCCCTCCACTTT. Amino acids: CASSMGWTVAPNSPLHF. The chain employs TRBV19 and TRBJ1-6, with D possibly TRBD1 on 6 matching bases. V was trimmed by 3 bases and J by 6 bases, leaving 18 bases between them. Germline-derived CDR1 and CDR2 are LNHDA and SQIVND (reference sequence). The CDR3 has 17 residues.

This chain connects TRBV2 to TRBJ2-1, with 11 bases identical to TRBD2. The V and J ends lost 3 bases and 4 bases, in that order; junction bases with no gene match: 5. The CDR3 sequence is 16 residues long. Germline V lookup: CDR1 SNHLY, CDR2 FYNNEI. The CDR3 DNA sequence: TGTGCCAGCAGTGACGTAGCGGGAGGGCCTTACAATGAGCAGTTCTTC. It is translated as CASSDVAGGPYNEQFF. The full variable domain, with the rest looked up from reference TRBV2 and TRBJ2-1, is EPEVTQTPSHQVTQMGQEVILRCVPISNHLYFYWYRQILGQKVEFLVSFYNNEISEKSEIFDDQFSVERPDGSNFTLKIRSTKLEDSAMYFCASSDVAGGPYNEQFFGPGTRLTVL.

This chain links TRBV5-6 with TRBJ1-5; no clear D. The CDR3 runs to 14 residues. The germline V and J ends were trimmed by 0 bases and 0 bases, with 4 bases remaining between them. Germline CDR1 and CDR2: SGHDT and YYEEEE. DNA of the CDR3: TGTGCCAGCAGCTTGGTAGGTAGCAATCAGCCCCAGCATTTT. Amino acid sequence: CASSLVGSNQPQHF.

The CDR3, as DNA: TGCGCCAGCAGCTTGGCCGCTAGCGGCACGAACGAGCAGTACTTC. This codes for CASSLAASGTNEQYF. The chain is built from TRBV5-1 and TRBJ2-7, with 7 bases that match TRBD2. CDR1 is SGHRS, CDR2 YFSETQ, per germline. The CDR3 consists of 15 residues. V dropped 0 bases and J dropped 5; count of bases not matched to a gene: 8.

This chain connects TRBV6-1 to TRBJ2-5; D is possibly TRBD2 (6 bases). In germline, CDR1 is MNHNS, CDR2 SASEGT. With 5 bases removed from V and 3 bases from J, the gap between germline ends came to 13 bases. CDR3 length: 14 residues. CDR3 sequence: CASSLRDFKETQYF. DNA of the CDR3: TGTGCCAGCAGTCTCCGGGACTTCAAAGAGACCCAGTACTTC.

The chain couples TRBV11-2 to TRBJ2-5; possibly TRBD2 for D (5 bases). This CDR3 contains 13 residues. Germline V gene lookup returns CDR1 SGHAT and CDR2 FQNNGV. The germline V and J ends were trimmed by 5 bases and 7 bases, with 14 bases remaining between them. The CDR3 is CASSPGEAGTQYF. For the CDR3, the DNA is TGTGCCAGCAGCCCGGGCGAGGCGGGGACCCAGTACTTC.

The chain has TRBV28 and TRBJ1-2; tentative D call: TRBD1 (5 bases). The CDR3 has 12 amino acids. Germline assignment: CDR1 MDHEN and CDR2 SYDVKM. V shed 7 bases and J shed 4 bases, with 10 bases lying between them. The CDR3 DNA reads TGTGCCAGCAACGAGGGACCCTATGGCTACACCTTC. This sequence encodes CASNEGPYGYTF.

The gene calls are TRBV5-4 and TRBJ2-3; either TRBD1 or TRBD2 may fit D (5 bases each). The CDR3 contains 13 residues. V dropped 1 base and J dropped 4 bases, with 7 bases sitting between them. Germline V gene sequence: CDR1 SGHNT, CDR2 YYREEE (reference sequence). CDR3 sequence: CASSLMGADTQYF. As DNA, the CDR3 is TGTGCCAGCAGCTTGATGGGGGCAGATACGCAGTATTTT.

The genes are TRBV30 and TRBJ1-1; D remains ambiguous. Germline loops: CDR1 GTSNPN, CDR2 SVGIG (reference sequence). CDR3 size: 12 residues. V lost 0 bases, J lost 11 bases, and 13 bases lay in between. DNA for the CDR3: TGTGCCTGGAGTGTAGGAGTTGGTGGGGCTTTCTTT. It codes for CAWSVGVGGAFF. The full variable domain, its missing parts supplied by reference TRBV30 and TRBJ1-1, is SQTIHQWPATLVQPVGSPLSLECTVEGTSNPNLYWYRQAAGRGLQLLFYSVGIGQISSEVPQNLSASRPQDRQFILSSKKLLLSDSGFYLCAWSVGVGGAFFGQGTRLTVV.

The chain employs TRBV10-3 and TRBJ2-5; 7 bases are a match to TRBD2. Looked up from germline, CDR1 is ENHRY and CDR2 is SYGVKD. The V gene end was trimmed by 4 bases and the J gene end by 5 bases; junction bases not matched to a gene: 4. The CDR3 extends over 13 amino acids. CDR3 region: CAISAGGTETQYF. Here the CDR3 DNA reads TGTGCCATCAGTGCCGGGGGGACGGAGACCCAGTACTTC.

V gene TRBV7-9 combines with J gene TRBJ2-2; TRBD1 matches 11 bases. In germline, CDR1 is SEHNR, CDR2 FQNEAQ (reference sequence). The CDR3 is made up of 12 amino acids. The J segment lost 4 bases and the V segment lost 11 bases, leaving 0 bases of the junction unmatched. In DNA form, the CDR3 reads TGTGCCGGGACAGGGGGCACCGGGGAGCTGTTTTTT. It specifies CAGTGGTGELFF.

The chain has TRBV19 and TRBJ1-1, with a tentative D call TRBD1 (6 bases). CDR3 size: 16 residues. Trimming left V 7 bases short and J 1 base short, with 19 bases between. Germline assignment: CDR1 LNHDA and CDR2 SQIVND (reference sequence). Here the CDR3 reads CASTQAGARWNTEAFF. The CDR3 bases are TGTGCCAGTACGCAAGCAGGGGCGCGGTGGAACACTGAAGCTTTCTTT.